This T cell receptor beta chain appears in the sequencing data of a study of blood T cell repertoires in COVID-19. Study summary: Some COVID-19 samples were acute and others convalescent; all came from the United States, Italy and Spain. From T cells, B-cell-depleted T cells, or PBMCs came the material, which was cDNA or gDNA.

Sequencing was performed with immunoSEQ multiplex PCR; in TCRdb, only in-frame clones are kept and a portion is missing. The sample carries some 150,000 clones, roughly 81% recorded once. Trimming took off 7 bases at V and 1 base at J, with 10 bases between the two ends. In germline, CDR1 is GTSNPN, CDR2 SVGIG (reference sequence). The CDR3 is 12 residues long. J is TRBJ1-1 and V is TRBV30; D is ambiguous. This TCR was recovered from a human donor with acute or convalescent COVID-19. The donor label of this sample is uncertain. The sequencing input was peripheral blood. The CDR3 bases are TGTGCCTTCACTGGGAGGAACACTGAAGCTTTCTTT. Its protein is CAFTGRNTEAFF.